This T cell receptor (beta chain) was profiled in a study of blood T cells in healthy people across ages. Study details: There was about one barcoded beta molecule captured by template switching per two T cells.

A remark on this clonotype: The antigen is unknown.

Overall study findings and caveats: It was held that diversity estimates obtained from one million T cells represented underestimates. The long-lived group displayed more naive CD4+ cells, plus higher diversity, than the aged donors did.

Trimming shortened V by 5 bases and J by 4 bases, and 14 bases separated the two germline ends. The CDR3 covers 13 residues. Per the germline V gene, CDR1 is DFQATT and CDR2 is SNEGSKA (reference sequence). The authors ran a second PCR of roughly 6 to 12 cycles using a sample-barcoded 5' primer and a J-beta primer mix. TCRdb analysed the 5' RACE reads with MiXCR anew, one entry per CDR3 protein. In the table there are about 970,000 distinct CDR3 sequences, roughly 47% of which are singletons. The specimen was blood. The chain couples TRBV20-1 to TRBJ1-2; tentatively, D is TRBD1 (6 bases). This sequence was found in an older woman in good health. Written as DNA, the CDR3 is TGCAGTGCTGGGCAGGGGATCGGCTATGGCTACACCTTC. Its translation: CSAGQGIGYGYTF.